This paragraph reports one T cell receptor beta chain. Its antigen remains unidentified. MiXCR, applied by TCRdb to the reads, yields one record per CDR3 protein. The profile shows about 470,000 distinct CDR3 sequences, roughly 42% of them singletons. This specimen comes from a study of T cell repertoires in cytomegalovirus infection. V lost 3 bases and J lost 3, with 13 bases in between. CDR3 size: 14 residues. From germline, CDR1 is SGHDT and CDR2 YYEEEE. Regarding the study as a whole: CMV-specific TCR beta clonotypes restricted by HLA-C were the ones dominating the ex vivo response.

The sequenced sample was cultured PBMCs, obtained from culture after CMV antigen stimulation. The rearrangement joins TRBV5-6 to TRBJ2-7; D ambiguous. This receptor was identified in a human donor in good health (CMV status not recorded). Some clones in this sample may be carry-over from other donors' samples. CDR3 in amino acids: CASSYGPIFYEQYF. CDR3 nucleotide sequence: TGTGCCAGCAGCTACGGACCCATATTCTACGAGCAGTACTTC.